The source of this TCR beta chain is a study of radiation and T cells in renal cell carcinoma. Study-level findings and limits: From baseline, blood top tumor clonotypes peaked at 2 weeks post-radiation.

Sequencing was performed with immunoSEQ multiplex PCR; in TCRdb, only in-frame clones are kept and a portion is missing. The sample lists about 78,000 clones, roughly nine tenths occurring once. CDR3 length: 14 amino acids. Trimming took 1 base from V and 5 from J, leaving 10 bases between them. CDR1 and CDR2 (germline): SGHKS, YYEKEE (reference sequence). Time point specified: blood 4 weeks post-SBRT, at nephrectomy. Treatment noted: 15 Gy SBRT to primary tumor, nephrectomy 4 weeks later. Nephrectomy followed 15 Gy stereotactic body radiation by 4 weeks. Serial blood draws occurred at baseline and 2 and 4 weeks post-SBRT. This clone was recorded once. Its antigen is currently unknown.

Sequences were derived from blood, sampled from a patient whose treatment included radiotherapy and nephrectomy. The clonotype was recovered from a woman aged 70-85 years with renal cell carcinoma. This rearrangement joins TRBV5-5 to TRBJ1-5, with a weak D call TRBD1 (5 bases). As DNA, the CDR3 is TGTGCCAGCAGCTTGCGGGACGGCTATCAGCCCCAGCATTTT. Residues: CASSLRDGYQPQHF.